This entry lists 27 T cell receptor beta chains sequenced from one sample in a study of blood T cell repertoires in COVID-19. The method was immunoSEQ multiplex PCR; TCRdb's version includes in-frame clones alone and lacks a portion of them. Of some 45,000 clones in the sample, approximately 88% are singletons; the top ten hold approximately 11%. The sequenced sample consisted of peripheral blood. The receptors shown here come from a human donor with active COVID-19. The donor label of this sample is uncertain.

The rearrangement uses TRBV3-1 (or the pseudogene TRBV3-2) and TRBJ2-7; D not resolved. V was trimmed by 4 bases and J by 11 bases, leaving 15 bases between them. This CDR3 is built from 12 residues. From germline, CDR1 is LGHDT and CDR2 YNNKEL (reference sequence). CDR3 region: CASSRPSFAEYF. CDR3 nucleotides: TGTGCCAGCAGCCGGCCTAGTTTTGCTGAGTACTTC.

This chain connects TRBV10-3 to TRBJ1-2; 7 bases match TRBD1. The V gene's germline CDR1 is ENHRY and CDR2 SYGVKD. This CDR3 comprises 13 residues. V was pared by 10 bases and J by 4 bases, with 9 bases of the junction left unmatched. The CDR3 bases are TGTGCCACGACAGGGATTTTGGCCTATGGCTACACCTTC. It yields the protein CATTGILAYGYTF.

This sequence joins TRBV6-2 or TRBV6-3 and TRBJ1-1, with no clear D. Per the germline V gene, CDR1 is MNHEY and CDR2 is SVGEGT. V lost 2 bases, J lost 4 bases, and 11 bases lay in between. CDR3 length: 14 amino acids. CDR3 loop: CASSYGEGSTEAFF. The CDR3, as DNA: TGTGCCAGCAGTTACGGGGAAGGGAGCACTGAAGCTTTCTTT.

This chain's CDR3 is CASSYTRLAGGNEQFF. CDR3 nucleotide sequence: TGTGCCAGCAGTTATACCAGACTAGCGGGAGGGAATGAGCAGTTCTTC. The gene calls are TRBV6-5 and TRBJ2-1, with 14 bases fitting TRBD2. The germline CDR1 and CDR2 sequences are MNHEY and SVGAGI. The CDR3 has 16 amino acids. V gave up 3 bases and J gave up 7 bases; unmatched junction bases: 5.

The chain links TRBV5-3 to TRBJ1-5; maybe TRBD1 (6 bases). TRBV5-3 is treated as an ORF (open reading frame) with a function not yet certain. The CDR3 sequence is 14 residues long. Trimming took 1 base from V and 5 from J, leaving 10 bases between them. The CDR3 spells CARSLRTDDQPQHF. The DNA of the CDR3 is TGTGCCAGAAGCTTGAGGACAGACGATCAGCCCCAGCATTTT.

This chain links TRBV19 with TRBJ1-4, with D unresolved. Trimming left V 4 bases short and J 0 bases short, with 12 bases between. The CDR3 has 16 residues. Germline V CDR1 and CDR2: LNHDA, SQIVND (reference sequence). The CDR3 loop reads CASSKAEAPTNEKLFF. CDR3 in DNA: TGTGCCAGTAGTAAGGCGGAGGCACCAACTAATGAAAAACTGTTTTTT.

The rearrangement uses TRBV6-5 and TRBJ1-2; D is uncertain. This CDR3 has 16 residues. V was trimmed by 0 bases and J by 4 bases, leaving 15 bases between them. CDR1 and CDR2 from the germline V gene are MNHEY and SVGAGI. The CDR3 loop reads CASSYSGGPTPYGYTF. The CDR3 DNA follows: TGTGCCAGCAGTTACTCGGGCGGGCCGACCCCCTATGGCTACACCTTC.

This chain uses TRBV28 with TRBJ2-5; D not resolved. The V end was cut by 1 base, the J end by 8 bases, with 8 bases between. CDR1 MDHEN and CDR2 SYDVKM come from the germline V gene. The CDR3 contains 12 residues. This CDR3 reads CASSLYSGTQYF. The CDR3 DNA follows: TGTGCCAGCAGTTTATATTCAGGTACCCAGTACTTC.

The rearrangement uses TRBV2 and TRBJ1-5; D not resolved. Germline-derived CDR1 and CDR2 are SNHLY and FYNNEI. With 0 bases removed from V and 3 bases from J, the gap between germline ends came to 6 bases. This CDR3 contains 14 residues. The CDR3 loop reads CASSEAATNQPQHF. CDR3 bases: TGTGCCAGCAGTGAAGCAGCTACCAATCAGCCCCAGCATTTT.

The gene calls are TRBV19 and TRBJ2-2, with D perhaps TRBD1 (5 bases). The CDR3 runs to 17 residues. V gave up 0 bases and J gave up 5 bases, with 16 bases separating them. CDR1 and CDR2 (germline): LNHDA, SQIVND (reference sequence). In DNA, the CDR3 is TGTGCCAGTAGTATAGAAGAGTTATGGCAGGGAACCGGGGAGCTGTTTTTT. Amino acid sequence: CASSIEELWQGTGELFF.

V is TRBV10-1 and J is TRBJ2-3, with D tentatively TRBD1 (5 bases). The length of the CDR3 is 14 residues. Germline CDR1 is WNHNN and CDR2 is SYGVQD (reference sequence). V lost 0 bases to trimming and J lost 4 bases, with 8 bases between them. The CDR3 bases are TGCGCCAGCAGTGAGTCTGGGGCATCAGATACGCAGTATTTT. Translated, it gives CASSESGASDTQYF.

The chain carries TRBV11-2 and TRBJ2-2, with 7 bases lining up with TRBD2. Germline assignment: CDR1 SGHAT and CDR2 FQNNGV. The CDR3 is 16 residues long. V shed 9 bases and J 5 bases; nucleotides not matched to a gene: 15. The CDR3 DNA is TGTGCCAGTAGAGGGCTGCCGGGAGGTAGGACCGGGGAGCTGTTTTTT. The encoded protein is CASRGLPGGRTGELFF.

The rearrangement uses TRBV7-2 and TRBJ1-1, with TRBD1 matching over 7 bases. Germline V gives CDR1 SGHTA, CDR2 FQGNSA. The V and J ends lost 5 bases and 10 bases, in that order; junction bases with no gene match: 4. The CDR3 spans 11 residues. CDR3 DNA sequence: TGTGCCAGCAGCCGACAGGGTTTAGCTTTCTTT. Protein: CASSRQGLAFF.

The chain recombines TRBV28 with TRBJ2-3; 7 bases agree with TRBD2. The CDR3 runs 15 residues. Germline CDR1 and CDR2: MDHEN and SYDVKM. The J segment lost 6 bases and the V segment lost 5 bases, leaving 11 bases of the junction unmatched. The CDR3: CASSQPGTIFDTQYF. CDR3 coding DNA: TGTGCCAGCAGTCAGCCCGGGACTATTTTCGATACGCAGTATTTT.

The rearrangement links TRBV9 to TRBJ2-5; D perhaps matches TRBD2 (6 bases). Deletions cut 3 bases from V and 4 bases from J, with 13 bases between. The CDR3 runs to 14 residues. The germline V gene has CDR1 SGDLS and CDR2 YYNGEE. Written as DNA, the CDR3 is TGTGCCAGCAGCGCAGGTCGGAGGGGAGAGACCCAGTACTTC. Translating gives CASSAGRRGETQYF.

The chain recombines TRBV2 with TRBJ1-3; D perhaps matches TRBD1 (6 bases). The V gene lost 8 bases and the J gene lost 0 bases, with 11 bases spanning the gap. The CDR3 is 14 residues long. CDR1 SNHLY and CDR2 FYNNEI come from the germline V gene. CDR3 loop: CASQDRYSGNTIYF. The CDR3 DNA sequence: TGTGCCAGCCAGGACAGATACTCTGGAAACACCATATATTTT. The entire variable domain, with the rest obtained from reference TRBV2 and TRBJ1-3, is as follows: EPEVTQTPSHQVTQMGQEVILRCVPISNHLYFYWYRQILGQKVEFLVSFYNNEISEKSEIFDDQFSVERPDGSNFTLKIRSTKLEDSAMYFCASQDRYSGNTIYFGEGSWLTVV.

J is TRBJ1-2 and V is TRBV7-2; maybe TRBD1 (6 bases). The CDR3 covers 15 residues. Looked up from germline, CDR1 is SGHTA and CDR2 is FQGNSA. Trimming left V 4 bases short and J 2 bases short, with 14 bases between. Here the CDR3 DNA reads TGTGCCAGCAGCTCTAACCGGGACACCAACTATGGCTACACCTTC. Residues: CASSSNRDTNYGYTF. Based on the CDR3 plus reference TRBV7-2 and TRBJ1-2, the full variable domain is GAGVSQSPSNKVTEKGKDVELRCDPISGHTALYWYRQSLGQGLEFLIYFQGNSAPDKSGLPSDRFSAERTGGSVSTLTIQRTQQEDSAVYLCASSSNRDTNYGYTFGSGTRLTVV.

The V call is TRBV21-1, the J call TRBJ2-2; the DNA was not compared with TRBD1, the D call given in the table. TRBV21-1 represents a pseudogene. The CDR3 sequence is 19 residues long. The CDR3 DNA sequence: TGTGCCAGCAGCAAAGACGAGGAGTCTGGGACAGGGGGTAACGGGGAGCTGTTTTTT. Amino acid sequence: CASSKDEESGTGGNGELFF.

This clone was counted once. This rearrangement joins TRBV7-9 to TRBJ2-7, with 7 bases lining up with TRBD2. This CDR3 has 15 amino acids. V was pared by 5 bases and J by 3 bases, with 10 bases of the junction left unmatched. CDR1 SEHNR and CDR2 FQNEAQ come from the germline V gene (reference sequence). CDR3 nucleotide sequence: TGTGCCAGCAGCCCCAGGCTAGCGGAGATCTACGAGCAGTACTTC. Residues: CASSPRLAEIYEQYF.

The chain has TRBV25-1 and TRBJ1-4; the D is unclear. Per germline, CDR1 MGHDK and CDR2 SYGVNS. The CDR3 contains 14 residues. V lost 3 bases and J lost 5, with 10 bases in between. CDR3: CASSDPDGNEKLFF. The CDR3, as DNA: TGTGCCAGCAGTGATCCAGACGGGAATGAAAAACTGTTTTTT.

The chain combines TRBV6-6 with TRBJ1-1; weak D call: TRBD1 (5 bases). The germline gives CDR1 MNHNY, CDR2 SVGAGI (reference sequence). Trimming took off 6 bases at V and 1 base at J, with 15 bases between the two ends. The CDR3 is 15 amino acids. As DNA, the CDR3 is TGTGCCAGCAGAGCCCAAAACAGGAAGAACACTGAAGCTTTCTTT. As protein: CASRAQNRKNTEAFF.

The rearrangement uses TRBV5-1 and TRBJ2-7, with D possibly being TRBD1 (5 bases). Trimming took 0 bases from V and 6 from J, leaving 10 bases between them. The germline V gene encodes CDR1 SGHRS and CDR2 YFSETQ. The CDR3 extends over 13 amino acids. CDR3 sequence (DNA): TGCGCCAGCAGCTTGGACAGGTTCGGCGAGCAGTACTTC. Translation: CASSLDRFGEQYF.

The chain links TRBV5-1 to TRBJ2-5; 7 nucleotides line up with TRBD1. Trimming cost V 4 bases and J 5 bases; bases outside gene matches: 5. CDR3 size: 13 residues. The germline gives CDR1 SGHRS, CDR2 YFSETQ. The CDR3 is CASSRGQKETQYF. The CDR3 nucleotides read TGCGCCAGCAGCAGGGGGCAGAAGGAGACCCAGTACTTC.

The chain recombines TRBV7-2 with TRBJ2-7, with 7 bases fitting TRBD1. Trimming at V came to 5 bases and at J to 2 bases, leaving 6 bases not matched to a gene. The CDR3 has 14 amino acids. CDR1 and CDR2 (germline): SGHTA, FQGNSA. The CDR3 DNA reads TGTGCCAGCAGCGGTCGGACAGGTACCTACGAGCAGTACTTC. Amino acid sequence: CASSGRTGTYEQYF.

This sequence joins TRBV7-9 and TRBJ2-7; TRBD1 matches 9 bases. With 5 bases clipped from V and 3 bases from J, the junction kept 8 bases outside the gene matches. Germline lookup yields CDR1 SEHNR and CDR2 FQNEAQ (reference sequence). This CDR3 comprises 15 residues. CDR3 nucleotide sequence: TGTGCCAGCAGCACACAGGGACAGGGAGGCTACGAGCAGTACTTC. Its translation is CASSTQGQGGYEQYF.

The chain links TRBV5-1 to TRBJ1-2; 8 positions match TRBD1. This CDR3 region has 13 residues. Germline V gives CDR1 SGHRS, CDR2 YFSETQ. The ends lost 6 bases at V and 6 bases at J; junction bases unmatched: 7. This CDR3 is CASNQDRDHGYTF. CDR3 DNA sequence: TGCGCCAGCAATCAGGACAGGGACCATGGCTACACCTTC.

As regards this clone: This specimen includes other DNA sequences encoding the same CDR3. The V and J genes are TRBV7-2 and TRBJ2-3; 9 nucleotides match TRBD1. Germline V lookup: CDR1 SGHTA, CDR2 FQGNSA. The CDR3 totals 14 residues. V lost 3 bases and J lost 3; bases outside the gene matches: 1. The CDR3 sequence is CASSLDRGTDTQYF. The CDR3 nucleotides are TGTGCCAGCAGCTTGGACAGGGGAACAGATACGCAGTATTTT.